The 11 T cell receptor beta chains presented below share a single source sample, sequenced in a study of regulatory T cells in long-lasting Graves disease. Time point specified: newly diagnosed GD, antithyroid drugs for less than 3 months. RNA from PBMCs was the source of the TCR library. Researchers made TCR beta libraries by using iRepertoire HTBI primers and running Arm-PCR on CDR3 regions. TCRdb re-called the multiplex PCR reads with MiXCR, one entry per CDR3 protein. This sample yields roughly 380,000 distinct CDR3 sequences, of which 15% to 20% are seen a single time; just under 30% belongs to the top ten. The same sample was also used in a study of T cells in Graves' hyperthyroidism and ophthalmopathy.

This sample comprised peripheral blood mononuclear cells (PBMCs), obtained at new diagnosis, from a patient treated with antithyroid drugs. These receptors were obtained from a man aged 40-49 years with Graves disease.

On this clonotype: A much larger clone is a single base away; this may be a read error. This chain uses TRBV27 with TRBJ1-5, with 9 positions matching TRBD1. With 5 bases clipped from V and 7 bases from J, the junction kept 9 bases outside the gene matches. The CDR3 runs 15 residues. CDR1 is MNHEY, CDR2 SMNVEV, per germline (reference sequence). The CDR3 spells CASSGGQGLSQPQHF. CDR3 bases: TGTGCCAGCAGTGGGGGACAGGGACTGTCCCAGCCCCAGCATTTT.

The chain employs TRBV12-3 or TRBV12-4 and TRBJ2-7; no reliable D call. The CDR3 consists of 14 residues. Trimming pared 2 bases from V and 1 base from J, leaving 9 bases between. CDR3 in DNA: TGTGCCAGCAGTTTATCAGCTACTTCCTACGAGCAGTACTTC. It codes for CASSLSATSYEQYF.

With regard to this clonotype: This may be a read error: a much more frequent sequence differs by one nucleotide. The chain joins TRBV20-1 to TRBJ2-1; D is uncertain. The J call may not be correct, given that the DNA end is closer to TRBJ2-7. Germline loops: CDR1 DFQATT, CDR2 SNEGSKA (reference sequence). The CDR3 is 12 amino acids. Written as DNA, the CDR3 is TGCAGTGCTAGAGAGTTGGGGAATGAGCAGTACTTC. The encoded protein is CSARELGNEQYF.

This clonotype turned up a few times. This sequence joins TRBV28 and TRBJ2-1, with D unresolved. Germline loops: CDR1 MDHEN, CDR2 SYDVKM. The V end was cut by 4 bases, the J end by 1 base, with 20 bases between. The CDR3 has 18 residues. The CDR3 sequence: CASSSSLLLGLSYNEQFF. CDR3 bases: TGTGCCAGCAGTTCGTCCCTACTATTAGGGTTATCCTACAATGAGCAGTTCTTC. Looking up the rest from reference TRBV28 and TRBJ2-1 gives the full variable domain: DVKVTQSSRYLVKRTGEKVFLECVQDMDHENMFWYRQDPGLGLRLIYFSYDVKMKEKGDIPEGYSVSREKKERFSLILESASTNQTSMYLCASSSSLLLGLSYNEQFFGPGTRLTVL.

The V and J genes are TRBV6-2 or TRBV6-3 and TRBJ1-5; no definite D call. The CDR3 is made up of 15 amino acids. Germline CDR1 reads MNHEY; CDR2 reads SVGEGT. V was shortened by 2 bases and J by 3 bases, with 11 bases between the two germline ends. Written as DNA, the CDR3 is TGTGCCAGCAGTTACGTCAGTGAACCCAATCAGCCCCAGCATTTT. This gives the protein CASSYVSEPNQPQHF.

This clonotype was observed many times. The chain couples TRBV30 to TRBJ2-7; 7 positions agree with TRBD1. CDR3 length: 15 amino acids. The junction had 8 bases not matched to a gene; V was cut back by 0 bases and J by 3 bases. CDR1 and CDR2 from the germline V gene are GTSNPN and SVGIG (reference sequence). CDR3 nucleotides: TGTGCCTGGAGTGTATCCCGCCGACAGGGCTACGAGCAGTACTTC. Residues: CAWSVSRRQGYEQYF.

This clonotype has a count of ten or more. The chain couples TRBV5-1 to TRBJ1-1, with no clear D. V gave up 4 bases and J gave up 6 bases, with 16 bases separating them. The CDR3 covers 14 residues. The germline V gene encodes CDR1 SGHRS and CDR2 YFSETQ. Written as DNA, the CDR3 is TGCGCCAGCAGCACCCTGGACGGCGGCGCTGAAGCTTTCTTT. Translated, it gives CASSTLDGGAEAFF.

This clonotype was detected a few times. This chain links TRBV5-8 with TRBJ1-5; D gene unclear. The V and J ends lost 0 bases and 1 base respectively, with 11 bases between them. The germline gives CDR1 SGHTS, CDR2 YDEGEE. The CDR3 has 16 amino acids. For the CDR3, the DNA is TGTGCCAGCAGCTTGGGGGTTGGGTTGAGCAATCAGCCCCAGCATTTT. This sequence encodes CASSLGVGLSNQPQHF.

The count of this clonotype is one. This sequence joins TRBV28 and TRBJ1-2; no clear D gene. The CDR3 consists of 13 residues. The V end was cut by 3 bases, the J end by 4 bases, with 9 bases between. Germline CDR1 MDHEN, CDR2 SYDVKM. Here the CDR3 DNA reads TGTGCCAGCAGTTTTGGTCACCCCTATGGCTACACCTTC. The encoded protein is CASSFGHPYGYTF.

The sample holds many counts of this clonotype. The chain carries TRBV29-1 and TRBJ1-1; tentatively, D is TRBD1 (6 bases). Trimming cost V 3 bases and J 0 bases, with 17 bases left between them. Germline V gives CDR1 SQVTM, CDR2 ANQGSEA. The CDR3 spans 16 residues. As DNA, the CDR3 is TGCAGCGTTGACGGGTACAGGGTAGACCTGAACACTGAAGCTTTCTTT. This gives the protein CSVDGYRVDLNTEAFF.

The chain employs TRBV28 and TRBJ2-3; 11 positions agree with TRBD2. Per the germline V gene, CDR1 is MDHEN and CDR2 is SYDVKM. V trimming: 5 bases; J trimming: 5 bases; junction bases outside the gene matches: 15. The CDR3 runs 18 residues. CDR3: CASSLLFPLAGAKDTQYF. The CDR3 bases are TGTGCCAGCAGTCTCTTATTTCCACTAGCGGGGGCCAAAGATACGCAGTATTTT.